These T cell receptor beta chains were read from a single sample in a study of early T cells in non-severe SARS-CoV-2 infection. A single record per CDR3 protein comes from TCRdb applying MiXCR to the 5' RACE reads. Of fewer than 85,000 distinct CDR3 sequences listed, roughly 15% are singletons. Sample: whole blood. Receptor source: an adult who was a healthcare worker with PCR-confirmed SARS-CoV-2 infection or an uninfected control (not recorded which). CDR3s include the opening cysteine and the closing phenylalanine or tryptophan. A D gene is named only where the DNA matches it firmly. Clone sizes are given selectively: once, few, many, or a class where the clone is expanded.

J gene,D gene,clone size,V gene,CDR3 DNA,CDR3 protein
TRBJ2-7,.,few,TRBV14,TGTGCCAGCAGCCCCGGGAGAGCGGCCTACGAGCAGTACTTC,CASSPGRAAYEQYF
TRBJ1-3,.,.,TRBV9,TGTGCCAGCAGCCCCACGGGACTCTCTGGAAACACCATATATTTT,CASSPTGLSGNTIYF
TRBJ1-1,TRBD1,few,TRBV20-1,TGCAGTGCTAGAGGGACAGGGGGCTTCACTGAAGCTTTCTTT,CSARGTGGFTEAFF
TRBJ2-5,.,many,TRBV21-1,TGTGCCAGCAGCAAGGACAGTCTGGAGACCCAGTACTTC,CASSKDSLETQYF
TRBJ2-3,TRBD2,.,TRBV11-1,TGTGCCAGCAGGCCGGGCGGGAGGGCCGTCGGCACAGATACGCAGTATTTT,CASRPGGRAVGTDTQYF
TRBJ2-1,TRBD2,many,TRBV24-1,TGTGCCACCAGCTCCGGGGGGGCCAATGAGCAGTTCTTC,CATSSGGANEQFF
TRBJ2-7,.,few,TRBV29-1,TGCAGCGTTGAGGTCCCCTCCTACGAGCAGTACTTC,CSVEVPSYEQYF
TRBJ2-2,TRBD1,.,TRBV4-1,TGCGCCAGCAGCCAAGCACAAATCCGGACAGGGATCACCGGGGAGCTGTTTTTT,CASSQAQIRTGITGELFF
TRBJ2-7,TRBD1,few,TRBV25-1,TGTGCCAGCAGCCGGGACAGGGGGCAATACGAGCAGTACTTC,CASSRDRGQYEQYF
TRBJ1-5,.,few,TRBV7-9,TGTGCCAGCAGCTTAGCTCAAGGGCAGCCCCAGCATTTT,CASSLAQGQPQHF
TRBJ2-3,.,.,TRBV6-4,TGTGCCAGCAGTGACAGCGGGAGCACAGATACGCAGTATTTT,CASSDSGSTDTQYF
TRBJ2-2,.,few,TRBV11-2,TGTGCCAGCAGCCGACAGTACACCGGGGAGCTGTTTTTT,CASSRQYTGELFF
TRBJ1-6,.,.,TRBV28,TGTGCCAGCAGTTTACTATCCAGGGCGCCGGTCCTCCACTTT,CASSLLSRAPVLHF
TRBJ2-1,TRBD2,few,TRBV20-1,TGCAGTGCTAGAAAGGCTAGCGGGAGTAAAGGCAATGAGCAGTTCTTC,CSARKASGSKGNEQFF
TRBJ1-6,.,few,TRBV7-3,TGTGCCGCTGGGCGAACAGGGCCGTCCAATTCACCCCTCCACTTT,CAAGRTGPSNSPLHF
TRBJ1-4,.,.,TRBV4-1,TGCGCCAGCAGCCAAGATGGCGCAGGGCCCGGCCGGGCTAATGAAAAACTGTTTTTT,CASSQDGAGPGRANEKLFF
TRBJ2-1,.,.,TRBV6-2/TRBV6-3,TGTGCCAGCAGTTCCCCACCCGGGACCAGATACTCCTACAATGAGCAGTTCTTC,CASSSPPGTRYSYNEQFF
TRBJ1-1,.,once,TRBV11-2,TGTGTCAGCAGGTCGGGCGAGAACACTGAAGCTTTCTTT,CVSRSGENTEAFF
TRBJ1-1,.,many,TRBV27,TGTGCCAGCCGCCAGGGCGGAGGGACCACTGAAGCTTTCTTT,CASRQGGGTTEAFF
TRBJ1-2,.,.,TRBV5-1,TGCGCCAGCAGCATCACAGGGCCTTCCTATGGCTACACCTTC,CASSITGPSYGYTF
TRBJ2-3,TRBD2,few,TRBV5-1,TGCGCCAGCAGCTTGGTACTAGCGGAGAGGGATACGCAGTATTTT,CASSLVLAERDTQYF
TRBJ1-1,.,.,TRBV5-1,TGCGCCAGCAGCCCATGGACCGTGAACACTGAAGCTTTCTTT,CASSPWTVNTEAFF
TRBJ1-1,TRBD1,.,TRBV30,TGTGCCTGGAGTGCGGACAGGGCAGTTGAAGCTTTCTTT,CAWSADRAVEAFF
TRBJ2-3,TRBD2,.,TRBV7-8,TGTGCCAGCAGCGCCGGTAGCGGGAGGGCCGAGGGCACAGATACGCAGTATTTT,CASSAGSGRAEGTDTQYF
TRBJ2-3,TRBD2,.,TRBV5-4,TGTGCCAGCAGCTTGCTCCAGCGGGGGCCCACAGATACGCAGTATTTT,CASSLLQRGPTDTQYF
TRBJ1-4,.,many,TRBV20-1,TGCAGTGCTCTTCGACGAACGGGTGAAAAACTGTTTTTT,CSALRRTGEKLFF
TRBJ1-5,.,.,TRBV9,TGTGCCAGCAGCGTAGACGGAGTAAGCAATCAGCCCCAGCATTTT,CASSVDGVSNQPQHF
TRBJ2-1,.,.,TRBV21-1,TGTGCCAGCACCCCATGTAGGGGAAGCTCCTACAATGAGCAGTTCTTC,CASTPCRGSSYNEQFF
TRBJ2-1,TRBD1,.,TRBV4-1,TGCGCCAGCAGCCAGGGGACAGGGATGATCAATGAGCAGTTCTTC,CASSQGTGMINEQFF
TRBJ1-4,.,few,TRBV29-1,TGCAGCGTTAATGTGGGGGAAAAACTGTTTTTT,CSVNVGEKLFF
TRBJ2-3,TRBD2,many,TRBV6-2/TRBV6-3,TGTGCCAGCAGTTCCGGACTAGAATCAGATACGCAGTATTTT,CASSSGLESDTQYF
TRBJ2-1,.,few,TRBV4-2,TGTGCCAGCAGACTCAGCGGGACAAGCTCCTACAATGAGCAGTTCTTC,CASRLSGTSSYNEQFF
TRBJ1-5,.,.,TRBV10-2,TGCGCCAGCAAAGGCAGGGGCCATCAGCCCCAGCATTTT,CASKGRGHQPQHF
TRBJ1-2,.,few,TRBV7-3,TGTGCCAGCAGCTCCACTCCCCTGGGAGGCTACACCTTC,CASSSTPLGGYTF
TRBJ2-1,.,.,TRBV27,TGTGCCAGCAGTTTCTATCGGTACAATGAGCAGTTCTTC,CASSFYRYNEQFF